A single sample is the source of the 26 T cell receptor beta chains below, sequenced in a study of control samples from healthy donors and cancer patients. The table came from immunoSEQ multiplex PCR; TCRdb's copy has only in-frame clones and leaves some out. The sample lists 90,000 to 100,000 clones, around 84% occurring once. The sequenced sample was PBMCs. The receptors come from an older man with lung cancer.

This clone was observed once. The V call is TRBV5-5, the J call TRBJ1-2; TRBD1 aligns across 7 bases. From germline, CDR1 is SGHKS and CDR2 YYEKEE (reference sequence). The CDR3 contains 16 residues. V lost 3 bases and J lost 4; bases outside the gene matches: 12. The chain's CDR3 is CASSSVQGSALYGYTF. DNA for the CDR3: TGTGCCAGCAGCTCGGTACAGGGGTCCGCCCTCTATGGCTACACCTTC. Combining the CDR3 with reference TRBV5-5 and TRBJ1-2 gives the whole variable domain DAGVTQSPTHLIKTRGQQVTLRCSPISGHKSVSWYQQVLGQGPQFIFQYYEKEERGRGNFPDRFSARQFPNYSSELNVNALLLGDSALYLCASSSVQGSALYGYTFGSGTRLTVV.

The chain links TRBV3-1 (or the pseudogene TRBV3-2) to TRBJ2-3; D tentatively fits TRBD1 or TRBD2 (6 bases each). V shed 1 base and J shed 3 bases, with 11 bases lying between them. The CDR3 consists of 15 residues. The germline V gene encodes CDR1 LGHDT and CDR2 YNNKEL (reference sequence). CDR3 residues: CASSQAGGGTDTQYF. CDR3 DNA sequence: TGTGCCAGCAGCCAAGCTGGAGGGGGAACAGATACGCAGTATTTT.

The CDR3 loop reads CSASEGAEEKLFF. CDR3 nucleotide sequence: TGCAGTGCTAGTGAGGGGGCAGAAGAAAAACTGTTTTTT. V usage is TRBV20-1 and J usage is TRBJ1-4; 7 bases match TRBD1. The CDR3 extends over 13 amino acids. J was trimmed by 8 bases and V by 3 bases; bases with no gene match: 6. Looked up from germline, CDR1 is DFQATT and CDR2 is SNEGSKA (reference sequence).

The chain links TRBV5-1 to TRBJ2-7; 11 bases map to TRBD2. This CDR3 is built from 18 residues. V lost 0 bases, J lost 0 bases, and 8 bases stayed unmatched. CDR1 is SGHRS, CDR2 YFSETQ, per germline. For the CDR3, the DNA is TGCGCCAGCAGCTTGGGCGGGCTAGCGGGGGGTTTCTCCTACGAGCAGTACTTC. Protein sequence: CASSLGGLAGGFSYEQYF.

The chain combines TRBV15 with TRBJ2-4; no reliable D call. CDR3 length: 15 residues. From germline, CDR1 is LNHNV and CDR2 YYDKDF (reference sequence). V was pared by 2 bases and J by 1 base, with 9 bases between. Written as DNA, the CDR3 is TGTGCCACCAGCAGACCCGACATGGCCAAAAACATTCAGTACTTC. This sequence encodes CATSRPDMAKNIQYF.

This chain uses TRBV6-5 with TRBJ1-4; no clear D. The V gene lost 2 bases and the J gene lost 4 bases, with 8 bases spanning the gap. Germline values: CDR1 MNHEY, CDR2 SVGAGI. The CDR3 loop spans 14 amino acids. CDR3: CASSYGPGNEKLFF. The CDR3 DNA sequence: TGTGCCAGCAGTTACGGCCCGGGTAATGAAAAACTGTTTTTT.

In DNA, the CDR3 is TGCGCCAGCAGCCTCCGGCAGGGGGATTCACCCCTCCACTTT. Amino acids: CASSLRQGDSPLHF. The V gene is TRBV5-1, the J gene TRBJ1-6; 7 nucleotides match TRBD1. The V segment lost 4 bases and the J segment 8 bases; nucleotides outside the gene matches: 6. Germline CDR1 reads SGHRS; CDR2 reads YFSETQ. The CDR3 is made up of 14 amino acids.

The rearrangement uses TRBV4-2 and TRBJ1-3; D ambiguous. Trimming shortened V by 0 bases and J by 0 bases, and 6 bases separated the two germline ends. The CDR3 runs to 15 residues. Germline values: CDR1 LGHNA, CDR2 YNFKEQ. The CDR3 DNA follows: TGTGCCAGCAGCCAAGATAATATCTCTGGAAACACCATATATTTT. Protein product: CASSQDNISGNTIYF.

The rearrangement links TRBV6-5 to TRBJ2-7; 8 bases fit TRBD1. Germline-derived CDR1 and CDR2 are MNHEY and SVGAGI. Trimming took 2 bases from V and 4 from J; bases not matched to a gene: 4. The CDR3 consists of 14 residues. CDR3 sequence reads: CASSYGRQGYEQYF. CDR3 coding DNA: TGTGCCAGCAGTTACGGGAGACAGGGGTACGAGCAGTACTTC.

The chain recombines TRBV4-1 with TRBJ2-5; 8 bases fit TRBD2. Germline V gene data show CDR1 as MGHRA and CDR2 as YSYEKL. V shed 4 bases and J 3 bases; nucleotides not matched to a gene: 4. The CDR3 is made up of 14 amino acids. This CDR3 is CASSPKLAEETQYF. The CDR3 bases are TGCGCCAGCAGCCCGAAACTAGCGGAAGAGACCCAGTACTTC.

This sequence joins TRBV11-2 and TRBJ1-2; 9 nucleotides agree with TRBD1. CDR1 and CDR2 from the germline V gene are SGHAT and FQNNGV. Unmatched junction bases numbered 2, after V lost 2 bases and J lost 7 bases. The CDR3 covers 13 residues. DNA of the CDR3: TGTGCCAGCAGCTTAAACAGGGGGCCTGGCTACACCTTC. Amino acid sequence: CASSLNRGPGYTF.

Only one count was recorded for this clone. V is TRBV12-5 and J is TRBJ1-3; D gene uncertain. Germline-derived CDR1 and CDR2 are LGHNT and FRNRAP. V was shortened by 0 bases and J by 8 bases, with 8 bases between the two germline ends. This CDR3 has 13 amino acids. The DNA of the CDR3 is TGTGCTAGTGGTTTGGTAAATCAGGACACCATATATTTT. It specifies CASGLVNQDTIYF.

Only one count was recorded for this clone. This chain uses TRBV24-1 with TRBJ2-6; D is undetermined. This CDR3 region has 13 residues. V was trimmed by 9 bases and J by 1 base, leaving 6 bases between them. Germline V gene sequence: CDR1 KGHDR, CDR2 SFDVKD. CDR3 coding DNA: TGTGCCACCCACGCGTCTGGGGCCAACGTCCTGACTTTC. Amino acids: CATHASGANVLTF.

The V gene is TRBV19, the J gene TRBJ2-7, with 10 bases fitting TRBD1. The CDR3 has 15 amino acids. The germline gives CDR1 LNHDA, CDR2 SQIVND (reference sequence). Trimming cost V 4 bases and J 2 bases; bases outside gene matches: 5. The CDR3 nucleotides are TGTGCCAGTAGTACCGGGACAGGGGCGCCCTACGAGCAGTACTTC. Translated: CASSTGTGAPYEQYF.

This rearrangement joins TRBV11-2 to TRBJ2-3; 11 bases align to TRBD1. The CDR3 extends over 15 amino acids. Germline-derived CDR1 and CDR2 are SGHAT and FQNNGV. The V and J ends lost 1 base and 5 bases, in that order; junction bases with no gene match: 2. The CDR3 sequence is CASSLVGTGGDTQYF. DNA of the CDR3: TGTGCCAGCAGCTTAGTCGGGACAGGGGGAGATACGCAGTATTTT.

The CDR3 DNA is TGCAGTGCTAGTGGTAACGAGCAGTACTTC. Its translation is CSASGNEQYF. The chain links TRBV20-1 to TRBJ2-7, with no clear D. V was clipped by 3 bases and J by 5 bases, with 5 bases between them. Germline lookup yields CDR1 DFQATT and CDR2 SNEGSKA (reference sequence). The CDR3 has 10 residues.

The rearrangement uses TRBV27 and TRBJ2-7; tentatively, D is TRBD1 (6 bases). Trimming stripped 4 bases from V and 2 bases from J, with 15 bases between. The CDR3 length is 15 residues. CDR1 is MNHEY and CDR2 is SMNVEV in the germline V gene (reference sequence). CDR3 bases: TGTGCCAGCAGTTCGCCCGGGACACCTCCCTACGAGCAGTACTTC. Protein sequence: CASSSPGTPPYEQYF.

This rearrangement joins TRBV6-2 or TRBV6-3 to TRBJ2-7; 8 bases map to TRBD1. J was trimmed by 1 base and V by 6 bases; bases with no gene match: 8. The CDR3 consists of 15 residues. Looked up from germline, CDR1 is MNHEY and CDR2 is SVGEGT. The CDR3 coding sequence is TGTGCCAGCAGCCCCATCAGGGGGCTTTCCTACGAGCAGTACTTC. Residues: CASSPIRGLSYEQYF.

The chain uses TRBV30 and TRBJ1-4; unclear D gene. The CDR3 extends over 13 amino acids. V lost 6 bases to trimming and J lost 12 bases, with 20 bases between them. Germline CDR1 GTSNPN, CDR2 SVGIG (reference sequence). CDR3 DNA sequence: TGTGCCTGTCCGGGCGCCTCCTCCCGGGAACTGTTTTTT. It codes for CACPGASSRELFF.

The chain employs TRBV9 and TRBJ1-2; D is undetermined. Germline V lookup: CDR1 SGDLS, CDR2 YYNGEE. Trimming cost V 4 bases and J 8 bases, with 18 bases left between them. The CDR3 runs 14 residues. Here the CDR3 DNA reads TGTGCCAGCAGCACCCGGACGCGGGGATACGGCTACACCTTC. This translates into CASSTRTRGYGYTF.

The chain uses TRBV7-9 and TRBJ1-2; 7 bases are shared with TRBD1. The CDR3 consists of 16 residues. The V segment lost 2 bases and the J segment 0 bases; nucleotides outside the gene matches: 6. Germline CDR1 SEHNR, CDR2 FQNEAQ (reference sequence). CDR3 residues: CASSLKGAEANYGYTF. The CDR3, as DNA: TGTGCCAGCAGCTTAAAGGGGGCCGAAGCTAACTATGGCTACACCTTC.

This clone is a singleton in its sample. The chain combines TRBV30 with TRBJ1-4; 7 nucleotides line up with TRBD1. Germline V gives CDR1 GTSNPN, CDR2 SVGIG (reference sequence). There are 14 residues in the CDR3. J was trimmed by 8 bases and V by 7 bases; bases with no gene match: 13. CDR3 loop: CASRKTGSGEKLFF. CDR3 bases: TGTGCCTCTAGGAAGACAGGGTCGGGAGAAAAACTGTTTTTT.

The chain employs TRBV9 and TRBJ2-3; a weak D match, TRBD1 (6 bases). V gave up 6 bases and J gave up 3 bases, with 17 bases separating them. The length of the CDR3 is 15 residues. Germline V CDR1 and CDR2: SGDLS, YYNGEE. In DNA form, the CDR3 reads TGTGCCAGCACCAGGGGCTCCCCAACTACAGATACGCAGTATTTT. Amino acids: CASTRGSPTTDTQYF.

The chain recombines TRBV6-6 with TRBJ2-2; TRBD2 matches at 7 bases. The germline V gene has CDR1 MNHNY and CDR2 SVGAGI (reference sequence). V was pared by 2 bases and J by 5 bases, with 8 bases of the junction left unmatched. The length of the CDR3 is 16 residues. CDR3 sequence: CASSYLRQRGTGELFF. The CDR3 nucleotides are TGTGCCAGCAGTTACCTCCGCCAGCGGGGTACCGGGGAGCTGTTTTTT.

This chain uses TRBV5-8 with TRBJ2-7; D not certain. The length of the CDR3 is 12 residues. V was trimmed by 1 base and J by 4 bases, leaving 6 bases between them. From germline, CDR1 is SGHTS and CDR2 YDEGEE. CDR3 protein: CASSLIQYEQYF. The CDR3 DNA is TGTGCCAGCAGCTTGATCCAGTACGAGCAGTACTTC.

V usage is TRBV10-3 and J usage is TRBJ2-2; 9 bases fit TRBD1. The V and J ends lost 6 bases and 3 bases, in that order; junction bases with no gene match: 8. This CDR3 spans 16 amino acids. In germline, CDR1 is ENHRY, CDR2 SYGVKD. The chain's CDR3 is CAIRPGQGEDTGELFF. The CDR3 DNA reads TGTGCCATCAGACCGGGACAGGGCGAAGACACCGGGGAGCTGTTTTTT.